This T cell receptor (beta chain) derives from a study of blood T cell repertoires in COVID-19. For the study at large: Samples came from the United States, Italy and Spain, spanning acute and convalescent COVID-19.

How the authors handled the data: The assay estimated nucleated cells by amplifying reference gene primers. This table comes from immunoSEQ multiplex PCR, and its TCRdb copy is limited to in-frame clones, with some not included. V, J and clone size were drawn from that table, and D and trimming were deduced from the DNA. The table shows a few hundred thousand clones, with around 89% occurring only once. Donors in Cohort 3 counted as recovered after two negative PCRs, clearance, or symptom resolution. The CDR3 length is 13 residues. Germline lookup yields CDR1 SGHDT and CDR2 YYEEEE. The V end was cut by 2 bases, the J end by 6 bases, with 11 bases between.

This chain joins TRBV5-6 and TRBJ1-1; perhaps TRBD1 as D (5 bases). This sequence was found in a man aged 35 to 55 who had recovered from COVID-19. Sample: PBMCs or T cells enriched from blood (not recorded which). The CDR3 protein is CASSFESGAEAFF. As DNA, the CDR3 is TGTGCCAGCAGCTTTGAGTCGGGGGCTGAAGCTTTCTTT. The full variable domain, in which reference TRBV5-6 and TRBJ1-1 provide the parts outside the CDR3, is DAGVTQSPTHLIKTRGQQVTLRCSPKSGHDTVSWYQQALGQGPQFIFQYYEEEERQRGNFPDRFSGHQFPNYSSELNVNALLLGDSALYLCASSFESGAEAFFGQGTRLTVV.